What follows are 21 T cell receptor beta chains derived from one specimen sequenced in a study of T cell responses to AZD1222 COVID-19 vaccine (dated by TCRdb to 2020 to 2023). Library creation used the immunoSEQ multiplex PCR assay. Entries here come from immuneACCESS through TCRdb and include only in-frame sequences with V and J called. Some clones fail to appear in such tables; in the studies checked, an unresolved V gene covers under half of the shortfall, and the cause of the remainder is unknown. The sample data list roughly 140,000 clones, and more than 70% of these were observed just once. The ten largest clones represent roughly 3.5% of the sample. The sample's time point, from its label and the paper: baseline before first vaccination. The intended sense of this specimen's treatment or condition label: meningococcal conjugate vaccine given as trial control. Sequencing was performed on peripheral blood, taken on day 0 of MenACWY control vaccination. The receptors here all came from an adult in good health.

The CDR3 nucleotides read TGTGCCAGCTCACCATTCTTGGGGCGGGACACTGAAGCTTTCTTT. Its translation is CASSPFLGRDTEAFF. This rearrangement joins TRBV18 to TRBJ1-1; perhaps TRBD1 as D (5 bases). The CDR3 runs to 15 residues. Germline-derived CDR1 and CDR2 are KGHSH and LQKENI. V shed 2 bases and J shed 3 bases, with 13 bases lying between them. Full variable domain (remainder filled in from reference TRBV18 and TRBJ1-1): NAGVMQNPRHLVRRRGQEARLRCSPMKGHSHVYWYRQLPEEGLKFMVYLQKENIIDESGMPKERFSAEFPKEGPSILRIQQVVRGDSAAYFCASSPFLGRDTEAFFGQGTRLTVV.

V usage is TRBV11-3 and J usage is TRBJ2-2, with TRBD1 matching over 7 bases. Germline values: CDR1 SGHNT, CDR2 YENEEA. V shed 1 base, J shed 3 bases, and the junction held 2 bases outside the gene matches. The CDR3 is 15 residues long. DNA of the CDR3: TGTGCCAGCAGCTTAGGACAGGGAGACACCGGGGAGCTGTTTTTT. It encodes CASSLGQGDTGELFF.

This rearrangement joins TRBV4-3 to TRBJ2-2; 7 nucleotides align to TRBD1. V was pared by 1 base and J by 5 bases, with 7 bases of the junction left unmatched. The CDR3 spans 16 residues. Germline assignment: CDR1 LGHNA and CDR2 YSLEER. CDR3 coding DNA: TGCGCCAGCAGCCAAGGGGCTAGGGGGCGTACCGGGGAGCTGTTTTTT. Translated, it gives CASSQGARGRTGELFF.

CDR3 sequence reads: CAWSERSGANVLTF. Here the CDR3 DNA reads TGTGCCTGGAGTGAACGCTCTGGGGCCAACGTCCTGACTTTC. The V call is TRBV30, the J call TRBJ2-6; D is uncertain. The V gene's germline CDR1 is GTSNPN and CDR2 SVGIG (reference sequence). V shed 1 base and J shed 0 bases, with 4 bases lying between them. The CDR3 extends over 14 amino acids.

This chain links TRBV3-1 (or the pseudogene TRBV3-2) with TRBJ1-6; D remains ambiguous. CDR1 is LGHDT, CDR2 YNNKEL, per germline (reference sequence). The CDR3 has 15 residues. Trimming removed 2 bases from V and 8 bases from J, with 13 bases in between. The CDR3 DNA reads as TGTGCCAGCAGCCAATCAGCGAATCGGGATTCACCCCTCCACTTT. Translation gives CASSQSANRDSPLHF.

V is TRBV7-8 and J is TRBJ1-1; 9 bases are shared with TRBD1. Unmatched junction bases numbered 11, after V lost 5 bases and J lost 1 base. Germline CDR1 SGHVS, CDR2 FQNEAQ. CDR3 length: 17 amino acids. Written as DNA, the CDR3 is TGTGCCAGCAGCATTCCCGGGACAGGGTTGAGGAACACTGAAGCTTTCTTT. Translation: CASSIPGTGLRNTEAFF. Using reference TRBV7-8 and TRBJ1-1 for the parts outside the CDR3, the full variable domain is GAGVSQSPRYKVAKRGQDVALRCDPISGHVSLFWYQQALGQGPEFLTYFQNEAQLDKSGLPSDRFFAERPEGSVSTLKIQRTQQEDSAVYLCASSIPGTGLRNTEAFFGQGTRLTVV.

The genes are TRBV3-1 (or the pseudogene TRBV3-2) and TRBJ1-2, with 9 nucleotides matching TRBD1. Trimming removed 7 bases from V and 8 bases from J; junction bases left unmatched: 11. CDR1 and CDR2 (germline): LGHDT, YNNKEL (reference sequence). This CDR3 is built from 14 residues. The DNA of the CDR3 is TGTGCCAGCACCCCCACAGGGGGCATTAAGGGCTACACCTTC. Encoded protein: CASTPTGGIKGYTF.

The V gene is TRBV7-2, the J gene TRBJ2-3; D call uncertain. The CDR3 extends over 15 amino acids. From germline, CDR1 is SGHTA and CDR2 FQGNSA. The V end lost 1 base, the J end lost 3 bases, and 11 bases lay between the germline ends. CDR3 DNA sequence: TGTGCCAGCAGCTTAGACAGCGCCGGGACAGATACGCAGTATTTT. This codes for CASSLDSAGTDTQYF.

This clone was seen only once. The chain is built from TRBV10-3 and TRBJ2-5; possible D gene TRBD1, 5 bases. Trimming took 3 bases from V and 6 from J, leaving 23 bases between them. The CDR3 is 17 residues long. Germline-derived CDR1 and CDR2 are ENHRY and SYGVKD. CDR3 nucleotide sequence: TGTGCCATCAGTGATTGGACAAGATCCTCTGAAGTACAGACCCAGTACTTC. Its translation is CAISDWTRSSEVQTQYF.

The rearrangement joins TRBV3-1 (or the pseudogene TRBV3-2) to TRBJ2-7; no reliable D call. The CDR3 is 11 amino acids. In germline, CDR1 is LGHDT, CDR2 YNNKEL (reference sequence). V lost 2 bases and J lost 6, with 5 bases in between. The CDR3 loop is CASSQRVEQYF. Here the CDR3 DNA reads TGTGCCAGCAGCCAACGGGTCGAGCAGTACTTC.

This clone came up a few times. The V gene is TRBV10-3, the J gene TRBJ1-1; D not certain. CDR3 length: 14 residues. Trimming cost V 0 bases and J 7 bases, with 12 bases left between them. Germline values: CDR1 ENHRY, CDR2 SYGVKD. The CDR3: CAISESPTVGEAFF. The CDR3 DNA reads TGTGCCATCAGTGAGTCTCCGACGGTCGGTGAAGCTTTCTTT.

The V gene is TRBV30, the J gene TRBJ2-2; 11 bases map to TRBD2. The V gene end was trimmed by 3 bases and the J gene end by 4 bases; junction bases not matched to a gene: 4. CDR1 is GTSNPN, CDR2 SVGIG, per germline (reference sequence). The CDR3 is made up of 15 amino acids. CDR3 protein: CAWSLGTSGTGELFF. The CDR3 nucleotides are TGTGCCTGGAGCCTCGGGACTAGCGGCACCGGGGAGCTGTTTTTT.

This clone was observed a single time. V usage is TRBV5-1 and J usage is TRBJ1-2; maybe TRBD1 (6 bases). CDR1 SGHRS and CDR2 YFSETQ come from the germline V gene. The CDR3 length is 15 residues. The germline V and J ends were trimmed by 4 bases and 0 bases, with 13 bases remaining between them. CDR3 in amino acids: CASSIPGQTNYGYTF. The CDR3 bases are TGCGCCAGCAGCATCCCCGGACAGACTAACTATGGCTACACCTTC.

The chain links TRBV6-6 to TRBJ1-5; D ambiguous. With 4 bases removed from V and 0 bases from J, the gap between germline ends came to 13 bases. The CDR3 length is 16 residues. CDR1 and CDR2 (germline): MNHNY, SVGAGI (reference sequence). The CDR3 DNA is TGTGCCAGCAGTTTTCAGAGATCAAATAGCAATCAGCCCCAGCATTTT. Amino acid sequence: CASSFQRSNSNQPQHF.

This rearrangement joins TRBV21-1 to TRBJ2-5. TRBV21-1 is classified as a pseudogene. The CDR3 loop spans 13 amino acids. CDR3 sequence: CASNLWGKETQYF. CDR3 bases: TGTGCCAGCAACCTGTGGGGGAAAGAGACCCAGTACTTC.

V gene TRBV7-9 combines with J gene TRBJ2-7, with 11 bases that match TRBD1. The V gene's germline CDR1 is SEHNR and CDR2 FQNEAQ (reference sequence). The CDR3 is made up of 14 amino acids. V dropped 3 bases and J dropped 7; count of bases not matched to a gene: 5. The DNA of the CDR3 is TGTGCCAGCAGCTTGGACAGGGGGCTAGGAGAGCAGTACTTC. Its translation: CASSLDRGLGEQYF.

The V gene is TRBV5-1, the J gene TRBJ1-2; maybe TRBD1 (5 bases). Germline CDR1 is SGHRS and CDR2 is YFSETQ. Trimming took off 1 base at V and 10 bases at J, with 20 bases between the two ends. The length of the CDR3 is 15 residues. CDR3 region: CASSLTTGTADAYTF. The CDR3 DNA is TGCGCCAGCAGCTTGACTACCGGGACCGCTGACGCCTACACCTTC. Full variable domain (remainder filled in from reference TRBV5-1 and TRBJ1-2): KAGVTQTPRYLIKTRGQQVTLSCSPISGHRSVSWYQQTPGQGLQFLFEYFSETQRNKGNFPGRFSGRQFSNSRSEMNVSTLELGDSALYLCASSLTTGTADAYTFGSGTRLTVV.

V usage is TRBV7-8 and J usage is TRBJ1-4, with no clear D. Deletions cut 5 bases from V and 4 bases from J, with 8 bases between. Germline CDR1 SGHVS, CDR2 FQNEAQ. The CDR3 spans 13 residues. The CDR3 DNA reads TGTGCCAGCAGCCCGGATGGTAATGAAAAACTGTTTTTT. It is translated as CASSPDGNEKLFF.

The CDR3: CATSAHSGVDEQFF. DNA for the CDR3: TGTGCCACCAGTGCCCATTCGGGGGTCGATGAGCAGTTCTTC. V gene TRBV24-1 combines with J gene TRBJ2-1; possibly TRBD2 for D (6 bases). This CDR3 has 14 residues. Germline assignment: CDR1 KGHDR and CDR2 SFDVKD. V lost 5 bases, J lost 8 bases, and 15 bases lay in between.

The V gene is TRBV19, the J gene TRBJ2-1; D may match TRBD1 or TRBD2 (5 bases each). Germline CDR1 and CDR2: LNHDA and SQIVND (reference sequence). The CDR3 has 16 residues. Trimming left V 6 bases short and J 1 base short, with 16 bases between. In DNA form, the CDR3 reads TGTGCCAGTAGGGGGTTGGGGGAGAGTTCCTACAATGAGCAGTTCTTC. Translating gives CASRGLGESSYNEQFF.

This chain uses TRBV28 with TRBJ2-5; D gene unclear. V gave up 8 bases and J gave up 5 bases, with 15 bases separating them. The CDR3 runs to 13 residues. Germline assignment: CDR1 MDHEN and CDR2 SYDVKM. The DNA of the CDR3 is TGTGCCAGCGCAACCTACCCCGGGGAGACCCAGTACTTC. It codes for CASATYPGETQYF.